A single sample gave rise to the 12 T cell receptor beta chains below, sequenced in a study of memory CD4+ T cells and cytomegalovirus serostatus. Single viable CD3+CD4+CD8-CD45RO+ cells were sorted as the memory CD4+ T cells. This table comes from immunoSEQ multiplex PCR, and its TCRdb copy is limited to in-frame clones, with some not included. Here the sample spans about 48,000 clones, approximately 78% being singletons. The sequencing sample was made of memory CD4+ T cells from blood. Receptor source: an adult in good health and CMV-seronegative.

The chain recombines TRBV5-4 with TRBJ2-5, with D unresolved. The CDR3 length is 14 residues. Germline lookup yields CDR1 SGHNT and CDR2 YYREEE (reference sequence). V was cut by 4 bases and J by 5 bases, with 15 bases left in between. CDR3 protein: CASSGPGTRETQYF. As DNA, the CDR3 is TGTGCCAGCAGCGGTCCGGGCACACGGGAGACCCAGTACTTC.

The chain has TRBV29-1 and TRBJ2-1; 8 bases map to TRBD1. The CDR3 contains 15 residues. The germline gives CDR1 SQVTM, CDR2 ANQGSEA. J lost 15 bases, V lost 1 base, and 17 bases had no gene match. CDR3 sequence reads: CSVEVPYSRQGFRFF. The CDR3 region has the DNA TGCAGCGTTGAAGTACCGTATTCAAGACAGGGGTTCAGGTTCTTC.

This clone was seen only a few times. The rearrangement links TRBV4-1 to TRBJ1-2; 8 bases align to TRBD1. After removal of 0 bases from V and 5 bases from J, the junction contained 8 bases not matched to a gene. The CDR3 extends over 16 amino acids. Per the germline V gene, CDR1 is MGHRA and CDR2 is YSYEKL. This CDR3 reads CASSQEGQGARYGYTF. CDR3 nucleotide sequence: TGCGCCAGCAGCCAAGAGGGCCAGGGGGCACGGTATGGCTACACCTTC.

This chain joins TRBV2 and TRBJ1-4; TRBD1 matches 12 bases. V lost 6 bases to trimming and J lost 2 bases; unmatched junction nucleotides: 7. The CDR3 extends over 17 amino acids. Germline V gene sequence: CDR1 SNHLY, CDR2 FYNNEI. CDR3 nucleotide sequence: TGTGCCAGCAGGGTGGGACAGGGGGCTGCCACTAATGAAAAACTGTTTTTT. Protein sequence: CASRVGQGAATNEKLFF.

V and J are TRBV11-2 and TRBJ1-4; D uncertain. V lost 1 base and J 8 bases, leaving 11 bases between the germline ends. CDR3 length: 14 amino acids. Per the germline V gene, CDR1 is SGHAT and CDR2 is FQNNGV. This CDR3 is CASSLGLTHEKLFF. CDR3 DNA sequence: TGTGCCAGCAGCTTAGGATTGACTCACGAAAAACTGTTTTTT.

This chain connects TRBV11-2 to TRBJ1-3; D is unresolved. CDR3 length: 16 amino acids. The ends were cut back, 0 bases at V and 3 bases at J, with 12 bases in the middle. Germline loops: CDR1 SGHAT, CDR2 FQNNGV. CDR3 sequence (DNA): TGTGCCAGCAGCTTAGACCGGGTCTTCAGTGGAAACACCATATATTTT. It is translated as CASSLDRVFSGNTIYF.

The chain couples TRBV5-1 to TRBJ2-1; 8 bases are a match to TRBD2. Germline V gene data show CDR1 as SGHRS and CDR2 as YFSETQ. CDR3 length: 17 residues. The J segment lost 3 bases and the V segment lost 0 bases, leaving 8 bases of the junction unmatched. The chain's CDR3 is CASSLVTLAGGYNEQFF. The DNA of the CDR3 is TGCGCCAGCAGCTTGGTAACCCTAGCGGGTGGCTACAATGAGCAGTTCTTC.

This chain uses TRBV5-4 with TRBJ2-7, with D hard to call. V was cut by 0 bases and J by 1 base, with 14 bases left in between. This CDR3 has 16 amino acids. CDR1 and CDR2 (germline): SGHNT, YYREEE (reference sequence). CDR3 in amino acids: CASSLGAGSPSYEQYF. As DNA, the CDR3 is TGTGCCAGCAGCTTGGGGGCCGGCAGCCCATCCTACGAGCAGTACTTC.

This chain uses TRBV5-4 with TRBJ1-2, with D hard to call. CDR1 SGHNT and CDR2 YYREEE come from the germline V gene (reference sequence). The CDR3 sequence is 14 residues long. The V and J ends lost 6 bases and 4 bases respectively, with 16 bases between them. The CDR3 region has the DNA TGTGCCAGCACCCAAGGACGGCGCACCTATGGCTACACCTTC. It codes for CASTQGRRTYGYTF. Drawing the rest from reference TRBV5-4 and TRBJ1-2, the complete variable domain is ETGVTQSPTHLIKTRGQQVTLRCSSQSGHNTVSWYQQALGQGPQFIFQYYREEENGRGNFPPRFSGLQFPNYSSELNVNALELDDSALYLCASTQGRRTYGYTFGSGTRLTVV.

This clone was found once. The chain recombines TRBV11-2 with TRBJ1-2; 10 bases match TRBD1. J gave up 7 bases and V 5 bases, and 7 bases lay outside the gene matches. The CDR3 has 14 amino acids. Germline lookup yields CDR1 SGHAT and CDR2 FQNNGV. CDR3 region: CASSPRQGAGGYTF. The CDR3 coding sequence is TGTGCCAGCAGCCCCCGACAGGGGGCGGGTGGCTACACCTTC.

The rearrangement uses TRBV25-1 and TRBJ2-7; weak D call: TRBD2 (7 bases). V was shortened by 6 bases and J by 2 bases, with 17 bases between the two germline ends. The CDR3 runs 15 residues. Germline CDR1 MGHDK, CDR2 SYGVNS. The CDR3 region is CASSAEGGPPYEQYF. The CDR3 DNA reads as TGTGCCAGCAGCGCGGAGGGGGGGCCTCCCTACGAGCAGTACTTC.

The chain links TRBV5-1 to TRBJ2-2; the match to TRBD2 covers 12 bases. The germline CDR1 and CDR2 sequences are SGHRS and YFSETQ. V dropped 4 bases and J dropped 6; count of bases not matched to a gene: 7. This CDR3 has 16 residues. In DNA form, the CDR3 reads TGCGCCAGCAGCCCCCGACTAGCGGGAGAACCCGGGGAGCTGTTTTTT. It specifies CASSPRLAGEPGELFF.